The 3 T cell receptor beta chains in this list originate from one sample, sequenced in a study of T cells in localized non-small cell lung cancer. Method: immunoSEQ multiplex PCR; TCRdb's copy keeps in-frame clones and lacks some. The sample has about 2,600 clones; 20% to 30% are singletons. The sample in question was lung tumor tissue, obtained before any cancer treatment. These receptors came from a male donor at least 60 years old with stage I lung adenocarcinoma.

J is TRBJ1-2 and V is TRBV19; D might be TRBD1 (5 bases). With 5 bases removed from V and 4 bases from J, the gap between germline ends came to 14 bases. The CDR3 runs to 14 residues. Germline V gene data show CDR1 as LNHDA and CDR2 as SQIVND (reference sequence). CDR3 sequence: CASSPLTDTYGYTF. The CDR3 DNA follows: TGTGCCAGTAGTCCTTTGACAGATACCTATGGCTACACCTTC.

In this sample, this clone turned up a few times. J is TRBJ2-2 and V is TRBV28, with 8 bases matching TRBD1. From germline, CDR1 is MDHEN and CDR2 SYDVKM. Trimming cost V 6 bases and J 1 base; bases outside gene matches: 4. The CDR3 consists of 15 residues. In DNA form, the CDR3 reads TGTGCCAGCAGGACCGGGACAGGGAACACCGGGGAGCTGTTTTTT. Translation gives CASRTGTGNTGELFF.

In this sample, this clone turned up a few times. This chain uses TRBV11-3 with TRBJ2-7, with D tentatively TRBD1 or TRBD2 (5 bases each). The germline V and J ends were trimmed by 2 bases and 0 bases, with 14 bases remaining between them. The CDR3 extends over 16 amino acids. Per the germline V gene, CDR1 is SGHNT and CDR2 is YENEEA. CDR3 nucleotide sequence: TGTGCCAGCAGCTTAACCGGGACCGCCACCTCCTACGAGCAGTACTTC. It is translated as CASSLTGTATSYEQYF.